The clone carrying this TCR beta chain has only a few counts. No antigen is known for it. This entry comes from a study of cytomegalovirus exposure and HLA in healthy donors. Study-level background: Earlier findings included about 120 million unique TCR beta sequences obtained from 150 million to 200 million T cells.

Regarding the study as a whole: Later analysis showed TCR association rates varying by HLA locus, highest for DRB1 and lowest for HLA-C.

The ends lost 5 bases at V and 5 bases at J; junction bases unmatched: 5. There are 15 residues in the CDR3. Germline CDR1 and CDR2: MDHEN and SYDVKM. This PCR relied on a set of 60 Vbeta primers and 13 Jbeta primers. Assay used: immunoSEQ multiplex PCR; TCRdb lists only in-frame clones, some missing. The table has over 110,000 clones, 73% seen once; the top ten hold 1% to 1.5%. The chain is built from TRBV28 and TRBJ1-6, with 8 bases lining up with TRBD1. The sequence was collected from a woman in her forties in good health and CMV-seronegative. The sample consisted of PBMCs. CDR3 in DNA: TGTGCCAGCAGTCGACCGACAGGGGATAATTCACCCCTCCACTTT. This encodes CASSRPTGDNSPLHF.